This is a list of T cell receptor beta chains from one sample in a study of beta chain features in type 1 diabetes. Repertoires were generated with immunoSEQ multiplex PCR, while TCRdb's copy carries only in-frame clones and drops some. The table lists about 740,000 clones, over 10% of them singletons, with less than 0.025% in the top ten. The material sequenced was naive CD4+ T cells from blood. These receptors were collected from a man aged 18 to 29 with type 1 diabetes. CDR3s include the opening cysteine and the closing phenylalanine or tryptophan. Fields, in order: J gene, V gene, D gene, clone size, CDR3 DNA, CDR3 protein. A D gene is named only where the DNA matches it firmly. Size values are once, few and many counts, or a class for expanded clones, and some rows have none.

j_call: TRBJ1-4; v_call: TRBV13; d_call: NA; clone_size: NA; cdr3_nt: TGTGCCAGCAGCCAGCGGCAAACTAATGAAAAACTGTTTTTT; cdr3_aa: CASSQRQTNEKLFF
j_call: TRBJ2-3; v_call: TRBV14; d_call: NA; clone_size: few; cdr3_nt: TGTGCCAGCAGCCACCGTAGTGGAGACACAGATACGCAGTATTTT; cdr3_aa: CASSHRSGDTDTQYF
j_call: TRBJ2-1; v_call: TRBV28; d_call: NA; clone_size: few; cdr3_nt: TGTGCCAGCAGTTTAGGGGGCAGTGGATTCTACAATGAGCAGTTCTTC; cdr3_aa: CASSLGGSGFYNEQFF
j_call: TRBJ1-5; v_call: TRBV27; d_call: NA; clone_size: few; cdr3_nt: TGTGCCAGCAGCAGGGTCAGGGGTAATCAGCCCCAGCATTTT; cdr3_aa: CASSRVRGNQPQHF
j_call: TRBJ1-1; v_call: TRBV7-9; d_call: NA; clone_size: NA; cdr3_nt: TGTGCCAGCGGGGTCCCGGGGGGCACTGAAGCTTTCTTT; cdr3_aa: CASGVPGGTEAFF
j_call: TRBJ2-3; v_call: TRBV7-9; d_call: TRBD2; clone_size: few; cdr3_nt: TGTGCCAGCAGCTTAGGGGTAGCGGGGGGCACAGATACGCAGTATTTT; cdr3_aa: CASSLGVAGGTDTQYF
j_call: TRBJ2-7; v_call: TRBV7-9; d_call: NA; clone_size: NA; cdr3_nt: TGTGCCAGCAGCTTAGAACCCGGCTACGAGCAGTACTTC; cdr3_aa: CASSLEPGYEQYF
j_call: TRBJ2-1; v_call: TRBV18; d_call: TRBD1; clone_size: NA; cdr3_nt: TGTGCCAGCTCCCCGGGACAGGGAGAGTACAATGAGCAGTTCTTC; cdr3_aa: CASSPGQGEYNEQFF
j_call: TRBJ2-1; v_call: TRBV7-2; d_call: NA; clone_size: few; cdr3_nt: TGTGCCAGCAGCTTAGCGCTTGAGCAGTTCTTC; cdr3_aa: CASSLALEQFF
j_call: TRBJ1-1; v_call: TRBV7-2; d_call: NA; clone_size: NA; cdr3_nt: TGTGCCAGCAGCTTAGATTGGTCGGAAGCTTTCTTT; cdr3_aa: CASSLDWSEAFF
j_call: TRBJ2-3; v_call: TRBV5-6; d_call: TRBD2; clone_size: few; cdr3_nt: TGTGCCAGCAGCTTGGTAGCGGGGTCCACAGATACGCAGTATTTT; cdr3_aa: CASSLVAGSTDTQYF
j_call: TRBJ1-1; v_call: TRBV5-1; d_call: NA; clone_size: NA; cdr3_nt: TGCGCCAGCAGCTTGGGGACGGTGAACACTGAAGCTTTCTTT; cdr3_aa: CASSLGTVNTEAFF
j_call: TRBJ1-6; v_call: TRBV30; d_call: NA; clone_size: few; cdr3_nt: TGTGCCTGGAGTGACTATGGTTCACCCCTCCACTTT; cdr3_aa: CAWSDYGSPLHF
j_call: TRBJ2-3; v_call: TRBV6-6; d_call: TRBD2; clone_size: few; cdr3_nt: TGTGCCAGCAGTTACTGGCGGGGGGGCACAGATACGCAGTATTTT; cdr3_aa: CASSYWRGGTDTQYF
j_call: TRBJ2-5; v_call: TRBV6-1; d_call: NA; clone_size: few; cdr3_nt: TGTGCCAGCAGTGAAAGGGGAGTTCAAGAGACCCAGTACTTC; cdr3_aa: CASSERGVQETQYF
j_call: TRBJ1-5; v_call: TRBV27; d_call: NA; clone_size: few; cdr3_nt: TGTGCCAGCAGTTTTGGGGGCGGGTGGCCATATAGCAATCAGCCCCAGCATTTT; cdr3_aa: CASSFGGGWPYSNQPQHF
j_call: TRBJ1-1; v_call: TRBV23-1; d_call: NA; clone_size: NA; cdr3_nt: TGCGCCAGCAGTCAATCTGCGGGGATCGCTGAAGCTTTCTTT; cdr3_aa: CASSQSAGIAEAFF
j_call: TRBJ2-4; v_call: TRBV25-1; d_call: NA; clone_size: NA; cdr3_nt: TGTGCCAGCAGTGAACGGGGCAGTCCCTCAAACATTCAGTACTTC; cdr3_aa: CASSERGSPSNIQYF
j_call: TRBJ2-1; v_call: TRBV29-1; d_call: NA; clone_size: few; cdr3_nt: TGCAGCCACCCTGGGGATGGCGATGAGCAGTTCTTC; cdr3_aa: CSHPGDGDEQFF
j_call: TRBJ2-2; v_call: TRBV30; d_call: NA; clone_size: few; cdr3_nt: TGTGCCTGGAGTGTAAGCGCCGGAAACACCGGGGAGCTGTTTTTT; cdr3_aa: CAWSVSAGNTGELFF
j_call: TRBJ1-2; v_call: TRBV5-1; d_call: NA; clone_size: NA; cdr3_nt: TGCGCCAGCAGCTCCACGACAGTGGCTGAGGGCTACACCTTC; cdr3_aa: CASSSTTVAEGYTF
j_call: TRBJ1-2; v_call: TRBV2; d_call: NA; clone_size: few; cdr3_nt: TGTGCCAGCAGTGAACAGCTTTACTATGGCTACACCTTC; cdr3_aa: CASSEQLYYGYTF
j_call: TRBJ1-1; v_call: TRBV10-3; d_call: NA; clone_size: NA; cdr3_nt: TGTGCCATCAGGCCCGGGACAATGAACACTGAAGCTTTCTTT; cdr3_aa: CAIRPGTMNTEAFF
j_call: TRBJ2-2; v_call: TRBV7-9; d_call: NA; clone_size: NA; cdr3_nt: TGTGCCAGCAGCTTAGCGCAGGTCCCCGGGGAGCTGTTTTTT; cdr3_aa: CASSLAQVPGELFF
j_call: TRBJ2-5; v_call: TRBV19; d_call: TRBD1; clone_size: few; cdr3_nt: TGTGCCAGTAGTACCGGAGCGGACAGGGGGCGGCGAGAGACCCAGTACTTC; cdr3_aa: CASSTGADRGRRETQYF
j_call: TRBJ2-1; v_call: TRBV30; d_call: NA; clone_size: NA; cdr3_nt: TGTGCCTGGAGTGCGGTGGACACCGGTATGGGGCAGTTCTTC; cdr3_aa: CAWSAVDTGMGQFF
j_call: TRBJ2-2; v_call: TRBV2; d_call: NA; clone_size: NA; cdr3_nt: TGTGCCAGCAGTGGGGTTCCCGACGGGGAGCTGTTTTTT; cdr3_aa: CASSGVPDGELFF
j_call: TRBJ1-5; v_call: TRBV14; d_call: NA; clone_size: NA; cdr3_nt: TGTGCCAGCAGCCGGACAGCTAATCAGCCCCAGCATTTT; cdr3_aa: CASSRTANQPQHF
j_call: TRBJ2-5; v_call: TRBV9; d_call: NA; clone_size: few; cdr3_nt: TGTGCCAGCAGCGATCCCGGACGGCAAGAGACCCAGTACTTC; cdr3_aa: CASSDPGRQETQYF
j_call: TRBJ2-1; v_call: TRBV7-8; d_call: TRBD1; clone_size: few; cdr3_nt: TGTGCCAGCAGCTCGACCATCAGGGGGCATGAGCAGTTCTTC; cdr3_aa: CASSSTIRGHEQFF
j_call: TRBJ1-5; v_call: TRBV2; d_call: NA; clone_size: few; cdr3_nt: TGTGCCAGCAGTGAAGTACCCAATCAGCCCCAGCATTTT; cdr3_aa: CASSEVPNQPQHF
j_call: TRBJ2-7; v_call: TRBV20-1; d_call: NA; clone_size: NA; cdr3_nt: TGCAGTGCTTGGGCCAGCCTGCAGTACTTC; cdr3_aa: CSAWASLQYF
j_call: TRBJ1-2; v_call: TRBV6-4; d_call: NA; clone_size: NA; cdr3_nt: TGTGCCAGCAGTTCCCTGGGGTCGCATGGCTACACCTTC; cdr3_aa: CASSSLGSHGYTF
j_call: TRBJ2-6; v_call: TRBV30; d_call: TRBD1; clone_size: NA; cdr3_nt: TGTGCCTGGAGTCCGGACAGGGGATCTGGGGCCAACGTCCTGACTTTC; cdr3_aa: CAWSPDRGSGANVLTF
j_call: TRBJ1-6; v_call: TRBV30; d_call: TRBD1; clone_size: few; cdr3_nt: TGTGCCTGGAGCTATGACAGGGGTTATAATTCACCCCTCCACTTT; cdr3_aa: CAWSYDRGYNSPLHF
j_call: TRBJ2-3; v_call: TRBV7-2; d_call: TRBD2; clone_size: NA; cdr3_nt: TGTGCCAGCAGCAACAAAGCGGGGGGGCCAAGTACGCAGTATTTT; cdr3_aa: CASSNKAGGPSTQYF
j_call: TRBJ1-5; v_call: TRBV11-2; d_call: TRBD1; clone_size: NA; cdr3_nt: TGCGCCAGCAGCCAAACCGGGACAGGGGGAAATCAGCCCCAGCATTTT; cdr3_aa: CASSQTGTGGNQPQHF
j_call: TRBJ2-7; v_call: TRBV28; d_call: NA; clone_size: few; cdr3_nt: TGTGCCAGCAGTCGACACTACGAGCAGTACTTC; cdr3_aa: CASSRHYEQYF
j_call: TRBJ2-1; v_call: TRBV5-1; d_call: NA; clone_size: few; cdr3_nt: TGCGCCAGCAGCTTGGTTTCAGGGGTCGGGTACAATGAGCAGTTCTTC; cdr3_aa: CASSLVSGVGYNEQFF
j_call: TRBJ2-7; v_call: TRBV28; d_call: NA; clone_size: few; cdr3_nt: TGTGCCAGCCGTGAACAGGGATACGAGCAGTACTTC; cdr3_aa: CASREQGYEQYF
j_call: TRBJ1-2; v_call: TRBV30; d_call: NA; clone_size: few; cdr3_nt: TGTGCCTGGACGGCTTCCTATGGCTACACCTTC; cdr3_aa: CAWTASYGYTF
j_call: TRBJ1-2; v_call: TRBV5-1; d_call: NA; clone_size: NA; cdr3_nt: TGCGCCAGCAGCCCCAATTGGGGGGAGGACTATGGCTACACCTTC; cdr3_aa: CASSPNWGEDYGYTF
j_call: TRBJ2-7; v_call: TRBV30; d_call: TRBD1; clone_size: few; cdr3_nt: TGTGCCTGGAAGGGACAGGGCCACGAGCAGTACTTC; cdr3_aa: CAWKGQGHEQYF
j_call: TRBJ2-3; v_call: TRBV7-9; d_call: NA; clone_size: few; cdr3_nt: TGTGCCAGCAGCTTAGTTCCGGGGACAGATACGCAGTATTTT; cdr3_aa: CASSLVPGTDTQYF
j_call: TRBJ1-1; v_call: TRBV10-3; d_call: NA; clone_size: few; cdr3_nt: TGTGCCATCAGTGGCTCAGACAACACTGAAGCTTTCTTT; cdr3_aa: CAISGSDNTEAFF
j_call: TRBJ2-7; v_call: TRBV4-1; d_call: NA; clone_size: NA; cdr3_nt: TGCGCCAGCAGCCAAGATTCTGACGGCCCTACCGAGCAGTACTTC; cdr3_aa: CASSQDSDGPTEQYF
j_call: TRBJ1-2; v_call: TRBV30; d_call: TRBD1; clone_size: NA; cdr3_nt: TGTGCCCGTTCACAGGGGAACTATGGCTACACCTTC; cdr3_aa: CARSQGNYGYTF
j_call: TRBJ1-6; v_call: TRBV30; d_call: NA; clone_size: NA; cdr3_nt: TGTGCCTGGAGTGTCGGGCAGGGCTACTATTCACCCCTCCACTTT; cdr3_aa: CAWSVGQGYYSPLHF
j_call: TRBJ1-2; v_call: TRBV15; d_call: TRBD1; clone_size: NA; cdr3_nt: TGTGCCACCAGCAGCCCGCAACCAGTACAGGGGCGGTGGTACTATGGCTACACCTTC; cdr3_aa: CATSSPQPVQGRWYYGYTF
j_call: TRBJ2-7; v_call: TRBV2; d_call: NA; clone_size: few; cdr3_nt: TGTGCCAGCACGGCGCTCCGGACAGGGACTACCTACGAGCAGTACTTC; cdr3_aa: CASTALRTGTTYEQYF
j_call: TRBJ2-5; v_call: TRBV7-7; d_call: TRBD1; clone_size: few; cdr3_nt: TGTGCTAGCAGCCGGACAGGGGCCGAAGAGACCCAGTACTTC; cdr3_aa: CASSRTGAEETQYF
j_call: TRBJ2-7; v_call: TRBV6-6; d_call: TRBD2; clone_size: few; cdr3_nt: TGTGCCAGCAGGGCGGGACTAGCGGGATTCTACGAGCAGTACTTC; cdr3_aa: CASRAGLAGFYEQYF
j_call: TRBJ1-5; v_call: TRBV28; d_call: NA; clone_size: few; cdr3_nt: TGTGCCAGCAGTACCGTGGGGGTGGGCAGCAATCAGCCCCAGCATTTT; cdr3_aa: CASSTVGVGSNQPQHF